The 27 T cell receptor beta chains in this list originate from one sample, sequenced in a study of blood T cells in healthy people across ages. Combining a sample-barcoded 5' primer with a J-beta primer mix, a second PCR ran for 7 to 11 cycles. TCRdb itself ran the 5' RACE reads through MiXCR, one entry per CDR3 protein. The table includes about 1 million distinct CDR3 sequences, 35% to 50% detected once. The material sequenced was blood. These TCRs come from a woman between 55 and 75 years old in good health.

CDR3 sequence reads: CASSQDSWYGYTF. In nucleotides, the CDR3 is TGTGCCAGCAGCCAAGATTCGTGGTATGGCTACACCTTC. V usage is TRBV14 and J usage is TRBJ1-2; D not resolved. The V end was cut by 0 bases, the J end by 5 bases, with 7 bases between. Germline lookup yields CDR1 SGHDN and CDR2 FVKESK. CDR3 length: 13 residues.

The rearrangement joins TRBV7-2 to TRBJ1-2; perhaps TRBD1 as D (6 bases). The germline V and J ends were trimmed by 5 bases and 1 base, with 14 bases remaining between them. Germline V gene sequence: CDR1 SGHTA, CDR2 FQGNSA. The CDR3 runs to 15 residues. The CDR3 coding sequence is TGTGCCAGCAGCGCGTCCGGGACAATTAACTATGGCTACACCTTC. This gives the protein CASSASGTINYGYTF.

The rearrangement links TRBV7-9 to TRBJ2-3; no reliable D call. Germline loops: CDR1 SEHNR, CDR2 FQNEAQ (reference sequence). The CDR3 is 18 residues long. Trimming left V 0 bases short and J 2 bases short, with 18 bases between. CDR3 coding DNA: TGTGCCAGCAGCTTAGCGCCCTCCGCCTCGCGCGTCACAGATACGCAGTATTTT. The encoded protein is CASSLAPSASRVTDTQYF.

This clonotype was seen a single time. This chain joins TRBV10-3 and TRBJ1-4; the D is unclear. The CDR3 covers 16 residues. Germline CDR1 and CDR2: ENHRY and SYGVKD. Trimming removed 2 bases at V and 3 bases at J, with 13 bases between. The CDR3 here is CAISEGRGSPNEKLFF. CDR3 coding DNA: TGTGCCATCAGTGAGGGCCGAGGAAGCCCTAATGAAAAACTGTTTTTT.

The rearrangement uses TRBV5-1 and TRBJ2-7, with TRBD1 as a possible D gene (5 bases). V was shortened by 3 bases and J by 5 bases, with 27 bases between the two germline ends. Per germline, CDR1 SGHRS and CDR2 YFSETQ. The length of the CDR3 is 18 residues. DNA of the CDR3: TGCGCCAGCAGCTCTCCCCCAGGGTCAGCAATTGATCGCGACGAGCAGTACTTC. Translation: CASSSPPGSAIDRDEQYF.

The rearrangement links TRBV5-1 to TRBJ2-6, with 10 bases that match TRBD1. J was trimmed by 0 bases and V by 2 bases; bases with no gene match: 2. CDR3 length: 17 residues. Germline lookup yields CDR1 SGHRS and CDR2 YFSETQ. The CDR3 DNA reads TGCGCCAGCAGCTTTGGGACAGGGGTCTCTGGGGCCAACGTCCTGACTTTC. This codes for CASSFGTGVSGANVLTF.

This clonotype was observed a handful of times. The CDR3 bases are TGTGCCAGCAGCCCTAGGGCCCCCTGGGGGGAGTCTATGTACAATGAGCAGTTCTTC. It yields the protein CASSPRAPWGESMYNEQFF. This chain connects TRBV7-8 to TRBJ2-1; TRBD2 might be the D (6 bases). Germline lookup yields CDR1 SGHVS and CDR2 FQNEAQ. This CDR3 is built from 19 residues. V shed 5 bases and J shed 4 bases, with 27 bases lying between them. Combining the CDR3 with reference TRBV7-8 and TRBJ2-1 gives the whole variable domain GAGVSQSPRYKVAKRGQDVALRCDPISGHVSLFWYQQALGQGPEFLTYFQNEAQLDKSGLPSDRFFAERPEGSVSTLKIQRTQQEDSAVYLCASSPRAPWGESMYNEQFFGPGTRLTVL.

The chain joins TRBV15 to TRBJ2-7; weak D call: TRBD2 (6 bases). This CDR3 region has 15 residues. The germline CDR1 and CDR2 sequences are LNHNV and YYDKDF (reference sequence). V lost 3 bases and J lost 2, with 14 bases in between. The CDR3 protein is CATSRTTGGAYEQYF. As DNA, the CDR3 is TGTGCCACCAGCAGGACGACCGGAGGGGCCTACGAGCAGTACTTC.

The rearrangement joins TRBV4-2 to TRBJ1-2, with 7 bases lining up with TRBD1. Germline CDR1 and CDR2: LGHNA and YNFKEQ. The CDR3 spans 16 residues. J was trimmed by 11 bases and V by 1 base; bases with no gene match: 16. CDR3 sequence reads: CASSQGQGGFARYYTF. The CDR3 nucleotides read TGTGCCAGCAGCCAAGGACAGGGAGGTTTTGCCCGTTATTACACCTTC.

This clonotype was counted only a few times. V and J are TRBV11-2 and TRBJ2-7; TRBD2 matches 9 bases. Germline-derived CDR1 and CDR2 are SGHAT and FQNNGV. The CDR3 is 14 amino acids. J gave up 3 bases and V 5 bases, and 5 bases lay outside the gene matches. CDR3 in amino acids: CASSHPAGGYEQYF. CDR3 nucleotides: TGTGCCAGCAGCCACCCAGCGGGAGGCTACGAGCAGTACTTC.

This chain joins TRBV21-1 and TRBJ2-3; the table's D call of TRBD1 was not tested on the DNA. TRBV21-1 is termed a pseudogene. The CDR3 consists of 14 residues. CDR3 region: CASRSPPTLDTQYF. The CDR3 nucleotides are TGTGCCAGCAGATCCCCCCCAACCCTGGATACGCAGTATTTT.

The chain employs TRBV3-1 and TRBJ2-7; D uncertain. This CDR3 region has 16 residues. V lost 0 bases to trimming and J lost 0 bases, with 12 bases between them. Looked up from germline, CDR1 is LGHDT and CDR2 is YNNKEL (reference sequence). The CDR3, as DNA: TGTGCCAGCAGCCAAGATCGTGGGAAAACCTCCTACGAGCAGTACTTC. Encoded protein: CASSQDRGKTSYEQYF.

Only a few counts were recorded for this clonotype. The V call is TRBV28, the J call TRBJ1-5; D unresolved. Trimming stripped 8 bases from V and 3 bases from J, with 14 bases between. Germline V CDR1 and CDR2: MDHEN, SYDVKM. CDR3 length equals 14 residues. CDR3 DNA: TGTGCCAGCCTCGAGGGCCCAGACAATCAGCCCCAGCATTTT. It encodes CASLEGPDNQPQHF. The full variable domain, in which reference TRBV28 and TRBJ1-5 provide the parts outside the CDR3, is DVKVTQSSRYLVKRTGEKVFLECVQDMDHENMFWYRQDPGLGLRLIYFSYDVKMKEKGDIPEGYSVSREKKERFSLILESASTNQTSMYLCASLEGPDNQPQHFGDGTRLSIL.

The chain couples TRBV9 to TRBJ2-5, with TRBD2 matching 7 bases. Germline values: CDR1 SGDLS, CDR2 YYNGEE. The CDR3 runs to 15 residues. After removal of 4 bases from V and 2 bases from J, the junction contained 8 bases not matched to a gene. The CDR3 DNA is TGTGCCAGCAGCCCGCGACTAGCACCACAAGAGACCCAGTACTTC. Amino acid sequence: CASSPRLAPQETQYF.

This chain uses TRBV15 with TRBJ2-1; D possibly matches TRBD1 or TRBD2 (6 bases each). V gave up 5 bases and J gave up 2 bases, with 16 bases separating them. The CDR3 contains 16 residues. The V gene's germline CDR1 is LNHNV and CDR2 YYDKDF (reference sequence). The DNA for the CDR3 is TGTGCCACCAGCGTCAAATCGGGGGCTCCCTACAATGAGCAGTTCTTC. It is translated as CATSVKSGAPYNEQFF. The variable domain in full, with the rest retrieved from reference TRBV15 and TRBJ2-1, is DAMVIQNPRYQVTQFGKPVTLSCSQTLNHNVMYWYQQKSSQAPKLLFHYYDKDFNNEADTPDNFQSRRPNTSFCFLDIRSPGLGDTAMYLCATSVKSGAPYNEQFFGPGTRLTVL.

This clonotype has only a few counts. The chain couples TRBV27 to TRBJ2-7; D may correspond to TRBD1 or TRBD2 (5 bases each). V was pared by 8 bases and J by 1 base, with 18 bases between. CDR3 size: 15 residues. Germline values: CDR1 MNHEY, CDR2 SMNVEV (reference sequence). In DNA, the CDR3 is TGTGCCAGCTACGCCGAGGGGCTAGGGTCCTACGAGCAGTACTTC. It is translated as CASYAEGLGSYEQYF.

In this sample, this clonotype turned up a few times. The chain is built from TRBV20-1 and TRBJ2-4; no firm D call. This CDR3 has 13 amino acids. Germline CDR1 reads DFQATT; CDR2 reads SNEGSKA (reference sequence). The V gene lost 5 bases and the J gene lost 0 bases, with 8 bases spanning the gap. The CDR3 nucleotides are TGCAGTGCTGCAGACGTAGCCAAAAACATTCAGTACTTC. Its protein is CSAADVAKNIQYF.

This clonotype was seen a single time. The chain combines TRBV20-1 with TRBJ1-1; 9 bases map to TRBD1. V lost 3 bases to trimming and J lost 7 bases; unmatched junction nucleotides: 18. The CDR3 runs to 17 residues. Germline V lookup: CDR1 DFQATT, CDR2 SNEGSKA (reference sequence). The CDR3 protein is CSARPPGGTGSTCEAFF. CDR3 coding DNA: TGCAGTGCTAGGCCCCCCGGCGGGACAGGGTCAACATGTGAAGCTTTCTTT.

The chain joins TRBV27 to TRBJ2-2; D is undetermined. Germline loops: CDR1 MNHEY, CDR2 SMNVEV (reference sequence). The CDR3 sequence is 13 residues long. V lost 9 bases to trimming and J lost 0 bases, with 8 bases between them. CDR3 region: CASLETNTGELFF. The CDR3, as DNA: TGTGCCAGTCTGGAGACGAACACCGGGGAGCTGTTTTTT.

The V and J genes are TRBV15 and TRBJ1-5; D call uncertain. V was cut by 0 bases and J by 0 bases, with 9 bases left in between. The CDR3 contains 16 residues. Per germline, CDR1 LNHNV and CDR2 YYDKDF (reference sequence). CDR3 in amino acids: CATSRDSGYSNQPQHF. CDR3 nucleotides: TGTGCCACCAGCAGAGATAGTGGGTATAGCAATCAGCCCCAGCATTTT.

The chain links TRBV5-6 to TRBJ2-1; possibly TRBD2 for D (5 bases). This CDR3 is built from 15 residues. Trimming removed 4 bases at V and 0 bases at J, with 11 bases between. Germline loops: CDR1 SGHDT, CDR2 YYEEEE. This CDR3 is CASSPRGFSYNEQFF. In nucleotides, the CDR3 is TGTGCCAGCAGCCCCCGGGGTTTCTCCTACAATGAGCAGTTCTTC. Full variable domain (remainder filled in from reference TRBV5-6 and TRBJ2-1): DAGVTQSPTHLIKTRGQQVTLRCSPKSGHDTVSWYQQALGQGPQFIFQYYEEEERQRGNFPDRFSGHQFPNYSSELNVNALLLGDSALYLCASSPRGFSYNEQFFGPGTRLTVL.

The chain is built from TRBV7-2 and TRBJ1-2; 8 positions match TRBD1. The CDR3 covers 15 residues. With 6 bases clipped from V and 5 bases from J, the junction kept 11 bases outside the gene matches. Germline loops: CDR1 SGHTA, CDR2 FQGNSA. This CDR3 is CASSIGTGGNYGYTF. The CDR3 DNA sequence: TGTGCCAGCAGTATAGGGACAGGCGGGAATTATGGCTACACCTTC.

This rearrangement joins TRBV6-5 to TRBJ2-1, with 7 bases lining up with TRBD1. This CDR3 spans 15 amino acids. J was trimmed by 9 bases and V by 10 bases; bases with no gene match: 18. Germline loops: CDR1 MNHEY, CDR2 SVGAGI. The CDR3 DNA is TGTGCCACCTCAGGGGGTGGGCCTGCGTTAGGTGAGCAGTTCTTC. Translating it yields CATSGGGPALGEQFF.

This clonotype was detected a few times. The chain combines TRBV12-3 or TRBV12-4 with TRBJ2-1; D may be TRBD2 (6 bases). This CDR3 contains 15 residues. The germline V and J ends were trimmed by 2 bases and 6 bases, with 14 bases remaining between them. The CDR3 DNA is TGTGCCAGCAGTTTACGACTAGATTTCGGCAATGAGCAGTTCTTC. Amino acid sequence: CASSLRLDFGNEQFF.

The chain recombines TRBV7-9 with TRBJ1-2, with 7 bases that match TRBD1. Trimming took 3 bases from V and 8 from J; bases not matched to a gene: 15. CDR1 and CDR2 (germline): SEHNR, FQNEAQ (reference sequence). The CDR3 totals 16 residues. CDR3 in DNA: TGTGCCAGCAGCTTGGGGGCCGACAGGGCCCTCCAAGGCTACACCTTC. It encodes CASSLGADRALQGYTF. Supplemented by reference TRBV7-9 and TRBJ1-2, the full variable domain reads DTGVSQNPRHKITKRGQNVTFRCDPISEHNRLYWYRQTLGQGPEFLTYFQNEAQLEKSRLLSDRFSAERPKGSFSTLEIQRTEQGDSAMYLCASSLGADRALQGYTFGSGTRLTVV.

V usage is TRBV6-5 and J usage is TRBJ2-1, with TRBD2 matching 8 bases. CDR1 is MNHEY, CDR2 SVGAGI, per germline. The length of the CDR3 is 15 residues. With 0 bases clipped from V and 8 bases from J, the junction kept 6 bases outside the gene matches. CDR3 residues: CASSYSRYGGDEQFF. CDR3 DNA sequence: TGTGCCAGCAGTTACTCGAGGTACGGGGGGGATGAGCAGTTCTTC.

The chain recombines TRBV18 with TRBJ2-7; 9 bases are a match to TRBD1. J lost 5 bases, V lost 3 bases, and 8 bases had no gene match. The V gene's germline CDR1 is KGHSH and CDR2 LQKENI. This CDR3 is built from 15 residues. CDR3 region: CASSPKQGAPNEQYF. Here the CDR3 DNA reads TGTGCCAGCTCACCGAAACAGGGGGCACCCAACGAGCAGTACTTC.